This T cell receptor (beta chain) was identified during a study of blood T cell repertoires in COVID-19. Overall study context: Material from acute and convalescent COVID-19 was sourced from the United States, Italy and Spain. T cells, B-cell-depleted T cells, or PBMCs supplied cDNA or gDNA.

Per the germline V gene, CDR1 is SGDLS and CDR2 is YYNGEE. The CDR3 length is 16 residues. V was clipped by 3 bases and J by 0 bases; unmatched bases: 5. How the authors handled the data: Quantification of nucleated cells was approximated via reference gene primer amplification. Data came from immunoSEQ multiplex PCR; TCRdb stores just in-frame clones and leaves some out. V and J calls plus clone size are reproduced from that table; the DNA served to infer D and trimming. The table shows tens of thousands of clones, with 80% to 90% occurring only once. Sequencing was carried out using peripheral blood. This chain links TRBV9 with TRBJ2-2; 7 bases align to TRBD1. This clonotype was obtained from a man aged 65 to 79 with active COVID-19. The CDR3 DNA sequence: TGTGCCAGCAGCGCCCCGGGACAGACGAACACCGGGGAGCTGTTTTTT. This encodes CASSAPGQTNTGELFF.